This passage covers 22 T cell receptor beta chains from one sample sequenced in a study of blood T cell repertoires in COVID-19. Some clones are missing from TCRdb's copy, which holds only in-frame ones; the method was immunoSEQ multiplex PCR. The sample includes approximately 150,000 clones, roughly nine tenths seen only once; the top ten take 2.5% to 3.5%. The sample consisted of peripheral blood. The receptors derive from a woman aged 55-69 years with active COVID-19.

V gene TRBV10-3 combines with J gene TRBJ1-1, with D possibly TRBD1 on 5 matching bases. V was trimmed by 3 bases and J by 1 base, leaving 9 bases between them. CDR1 ENHRY and CDR2 SYGVKD come from the germline V gene. This CDR3 region has 14 residues. The CDR3 is CAISERTGNTEAFF. CDR3 bases: TGTGCCATCAGTGAACGAACAGGGAACACTGAAGCTTTCTTT.

V gene TRBV9 combines with J gene TRBJ2-3, with 7 bases aligning to TRBD2. There are 16 residues in the CDR3. Germline lookup yields CDR1 SGDLS and CDR2 YYNGEE. The J segment lost 4 bases and the V segment lost 2 bases, leaving 10 bases of the junction unmatched. The CDR3 loop is CASSVIMGGPSDTQYF. As DNA, the CDR3 is TGTGCCAGCAGCGTGATAATGGGAGGGCCCTCAGATACGCAGTATTTT.

The chain is built from TRBV7-9 and TRBJ1-1; the match to TRBD1 covers 8 bases. Germline values: CDR1 SEHNR, CDR2 FQNEAQ (reference sequence). The V and J ends lost 0 bases and 1 base, in that order; junction bases with no gene match: 4. This CDR3 has 16 residues. DNA for the CDR3: TGTGCCAGCAGCTTAGCGACAGGGGATCCGAACACTGAAGCTTTCTTT. It specifies CASSLATGDPNTEAFF.

The chain has TRBV2 and TRBJ2-5, with 9 nucleotides matching TRBD2. Germline CDR1 is SNHLY and CDR2 is FYNNEI. V lost 7 bases, J lost 4 bases, and 13 bases stayed unmatched. The CDR3 is 16 residues long. CDR3 sequence reads: CASKREAGGSLETQYF. CDR3 nucleotide sequence: TGTGCCAGCAAGAGAGAAGCGGGAGGTAGTTTAGAGACCCAGTACTTC.

The chain joins TRBV28 to TRBJ1-1; TRBD1 aligns across 7 bases. Trimming at V came to 5 bases and at J to 0 bases, leaving 15 bases not matched to a gene. Per germline, CDR1 MDHEN and CDR2 SYDVKM. This CDR3 is built from 18 residues. The CDR3 DNA reads as TGTGCCAGCAGTGTTCGCAGGGGGTCGACGGGGGTGAACACTGAAGCTTTCTTT. Protein sequence: CASSVRRGSTGVNTEAFF.

This clone was recorded once. The V call is TRBV6-2 or TRBV6-3, the J call TRBJ2-4, with D perhaps TRBD2 (5 bases). The V gene's germline CDR1 is MNHEY and CDR2 SVGEGT. The CDR3 loop spans 14 amino acids. V lost 6 bases and J lost 3, with 12 bases in between. The CDR3 is CASSPNRGKNIQYF. DNA of the CDR3: TGTGCCAGCAGCCCTAACCGGGGCAAAAACATTCAGTACTTC.

The chain has TRBV19 and TRBJ2-2; a possible D gene is TRBD2 (5 bases). The CDR3 runs 15 residues. Trimming pared 4 bases from V and 4 bases from J, leaving 13 bases between. Germline V gene sequence: CDR1 LNHDA, CDR2 SQIVND (reference sequence). This CDR3 is CASSKREMVTGELFF. The DNA for the CDR3 is TGTGCCAGTAGTAAGAGGGAAATGGTCACCGGGGAGCTGTTTTTT.

The V gene is TRBV5-4, the J gene TRBJ2-7, with 7 bases matching TRBD1. Germline V gene sequence: CDR1 SGHNT, CDR2 YYREEE (reference sequence). This CDR3 spans 15 amino acids. J gave up 0 bases and V 5 bases, and 8 bases lay outside the gene matches. The CDR3 bases are TGTGCCAGCAGACCCGGACAGGAACCCTCCTACGAGCAGTACTTC. Protein: CASRPGQEPSYEQYF. The whole variable domain, filled in from reference TRBV5-4 and TRBJ2-7, reads ETGVTQSPTHLIKTRGQQVTLRCSSQSGHNTVSWYQQALGQGPQFIFQYYREEENGRGNFPPRFSGLQFPNYSSELNVNALELDDSALYLCASRPGQEPSYEQYFGPGTRLTVT.

The CDR3 DNA reads as TGTGCCAGCAGCTCAACGACCGGGACAGGGGACAATGAGCAGTTCTTC. This translates into CASSSTTGTGDNEQFF. The chain carries TRBV7-3 and TRBJ2-1, with 10 bases aligning to TRBD1. This CDR3 is 16 amino acids long. V gave up 4 bases and J gave up 5 bases; unmatched junction bases: 8. Germline V gene data show CDR1 as SGHTA and CDR2 as FQGTGA. Full variable domain (remainder filled in from reference TRBV7-3 and TRBJ2-1): GAGVSQTPSNKVTEKGKYVELRCDPISGHTALYWYRQSLGQGPEFLIYFQGTGAADDSGLPNDRFFAVRPEGSVSTLKIQRTERGDSAVYLCASSSTTGTGDNEQFFGPGTRLTVL.

The rearrangement links TRBV28 to TRBJ2-7; D remains unclear. The V end was cut by 4 bases, the J end by 1 base, with 5 bases between. The CDR3 totals 12 residues. Germline CDR1 is MDHEN and CDR2 is SYDVKM. The DNA of the CDR3 is TGTGCCAGCAGTTCCAGTTCCTACGAGCAGTACTTC. Translated, it gives CASSSSSYEQYF.

The chain combines TRBV12-2 with TRBJ2-7; TRBD2 was called by the table and not checked on the DNA. TRBV12-2 represents a pseudogene. This CDR3 has 17 residues. The CDR3 loop reads CASRPKGTSGSSYEQYF. CDR3 bases: TGTGCAAGTCGCCCTAAGGGGACTAGCGGGAGCTCCTACGAGCAGTACTTC.

The chain links TRBV7-8 to TRBJ2-1; maybe TRBD1 (5 bases). This CDR3 is built from 16 residues. Germline values: CDR1 SGHVS, CDR2 FQNEAQ. Trimming left V 1 base short and J 0 bases short, with 10 bases between. This CDR3 is CASSLGTPVSYNEQFF. The CDR3 DNA reads as TGTGCCAGCAGCTTAGGGACACCCGTCTCCTACAATGAGCAGTTCTTC.

The rearrangement links TRBV28 to TRBJ1-6; 9 bases are shared with TRBD1. The J segment lost 8 bases and the V segment lost 4 bases, leaving 9 bases of the junction unmatched. Germline V gene lookup returns CDR1 MDHEN and CDR2 SYDVKM. The CDR3 consists of 16 residues. The CDR3 sequence: CASSSVGTGFYSPLHF. In DNA form, the CDR3 reads TGTGCCAGCAGTTCGGTCGGGACAGGGTTCTATTCACCCCTCCACTTT. The full variable domain, with the rest looked up from reference TRBV28 and TRBJ1-6, is DVKVTQSSRYLVKRTGEKVFLECVQDMDHENMFWYRQDPGLGLRLIYFSYDVKMKEKGDIPEGYSVSREKKERFSLILESASTNQTSMYLCASSSVGTGFYSPLHFGNGTRLTVT.

The chain couples TRBV13 to TRBJ2-1, with a weak D call TRBD2 (6 bases). The germline CDR1 and CDR2 sequences are PRHDT and FYEKMQ (reference sequence). This CDR3 comprises 15 residues. The ends were cut back, 5 bases at V and 6 bases at J, with 17 bases in the middle. The CDR3 reads CASSPTGSLLNEQFF. The CDR3 coding sequence is TGTGCCAGCAGCCCCACCGGGAGCTTGCTCAATGAGCAGTTCTTC.

The rearrangement uses TRBV9 and TRBJ1-1; 7 bases are shared with TRBD1. The CDR3 has 15 residues. The germline gives CDR1 SGDLS, CDR2 YYNGEE. Germline trimming cut 4 bases from V and 1 base from J; bases unmatched to any gene: 7. The CDR3 sequence: CASSPRQGQNTEAFF. The CDR3 DNA reads as TGTGCCAGCAGCCCCCGACAGGGACAGAACACTGAAGCTTTCTTT.

The genes are TRBV9 and TRBJ1-4; D call uncertain. Germline V gene lookup returns CDR1 SGDLS and CDR2 YYNGEE. There are 13 residues in the CDR3. V shed 3 bases and J shed 3 bases, with 6 bases lying between them. As DNA, the CDR3 is TGTGCCAGCAGCGGGCGGCCTAATGAAAAACTGTTTTTT. Translated, it gives CASSGRPNEKLFF.

V is TRBV6-5 and J is TRBJ2-7; 8 bases match TRBD2. V shed 10 bases, J shed 1 base, and the junction held 12 bases outside the gene matches. Looked up from germline, CDR1 is MNHEY and CDR2 is SVGAGI. CDR3 length: 15 amino acids. The DNA of the CDR3 is TGTGCCACCATCCCCCGACTAGCGACTTCCTACGAGCAGTACTTC. Its protein is CATIPRLATSYEQYF.

The chain is built from TRBV7-9 and TRBJ2-1; weak D call: TRBD2 (6 bases). Per the germline V gene, CDR1 is SEHNR and CDR2 is FQNEAQ (reference sequence). The CDR3 is made up of 18 amino acids. Trimming pared 0 bases from V and 8 bases from J, leaving 23 bases between. The CDR3 loop reads CASSLADRRDVLVDEQFF. CDR3 in DNA: TGTGCCAGCAGCTTAGCGGACCGGAGGGATGTCTTGGTGGATGAGCAGTTCTTC.

V gene TRBV18 combines with J gene TRBJ1-2; TRBD1 aligns across 8 bases. V shed 4 bases, J shed 11 bases, and the junction held 6 bases outside the gene matches. This CDR3 has 12 amino acids. The germline V gene has CDR1 KGHSH and CDR2 LQKENI. The CDR3 sequence is CASSLGQGRYTF. The CDR3 nucleotides read TGTGCCAGCTCACTCGGACAGGGTCGGTACACCTTC.

The V call is TRBV2, the J call TRBJ2-3; no firm D call. Germline-derived CDR1 and CDR2 are SNHLY and FYNNEI. The CDR3 spans 14 residues. The ends were cut back, 4 bases at V and 0 bases at J, with 8 bases in the middle. The CDR3 protein is CASSGLVSTDTQYF. The CDR3 DNA follows: TGTGCCAGCAGTGGACTCGTTAGCACAGATACGCAGTATTTT.

The V and J genes are TRBV28 and TRBJ2-3, with TRBD1 matching 10 bases. The CDR3 consists of 16 residues. Germline assignment: CDR1 MDHEN and CDR2 SYDVKM. Trimming cost V 7 bases and J 2 bases; bases outside gene matches: 9. Written as DNA, the CDR3 is TGTGCCAGCATTTATCGCGGGACAGGGGCCACAGATACGCAGTATTTT. This encodes CASIYRGTGATDTQYF.

A few counts support this clone. This chain uses TRBV4-1 with TRBJ2-4; D unclear. The CDR3 runs to 17 residues. Germline V CDR1 and CDR2: MGHRA, YSYEKL. V lost 1 base to trimming and J lost 0 bases, with 13 bases between them. CDR3 DNA: TGCGCCAGCAGCCAAGCTTTACACCCCCTAGCCAAAAACATTCAGTACTTC. This encodes CASSQALHPLAKNIQYF.